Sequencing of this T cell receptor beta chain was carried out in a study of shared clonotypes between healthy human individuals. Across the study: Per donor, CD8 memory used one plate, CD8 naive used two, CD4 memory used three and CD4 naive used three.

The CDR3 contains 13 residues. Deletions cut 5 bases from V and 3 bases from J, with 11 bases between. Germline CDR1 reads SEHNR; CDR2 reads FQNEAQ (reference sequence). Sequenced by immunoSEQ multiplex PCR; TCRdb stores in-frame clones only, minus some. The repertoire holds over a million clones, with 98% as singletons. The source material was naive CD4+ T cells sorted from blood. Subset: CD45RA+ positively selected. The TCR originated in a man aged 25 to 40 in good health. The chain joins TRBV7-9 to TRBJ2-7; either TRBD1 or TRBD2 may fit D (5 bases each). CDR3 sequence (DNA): TGTGCCAGCAGCCCTACTAGGGGCTACGAGCAGTACTTC. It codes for CASSPTRGYEQYF.